These 31 T cell receptor beta chains were all obtained from the same sample, sequenced in a study of cytomegalovirus exposure and HLA in healthy donors. 13 Jbeta primers and 60 Vbeta primers were used for the PCR. Clones were sequenced by immunoSEQ multiplex PCR, and TCRdb holds only the in-frame ones, with some missing. This table has about 190,000 clones, more than 80% appearing once. The sequenced sample consisted of PBMCs. These receptors were taken from a woman aged 45-60 years in good health and CMV-seropositive.

The V and J genes are TRBV28 and TRBJ2-2; TRBD1 matches 7 bases. V was pared by 2 bases and J by 3 bases, with 0 bases of the junction left unmatched. Germline-derived CDR1 and CDR2 are MDHEN and SYDVKM. The CDR3 has 14 residues. DNA for the CDR3: TGTGCCAGCAGTTTACAGGGGGACACCGGGGAGCTGTTTTTT. Protein product: CASSLQGDTGELFF.

The V call is TRBV28, the J call TRBJ1-1; TRBD1 matches 7 bases. Germline CDR1 and CDR2: MDHEN and SYDVKM. V was pared by 7 bases and J by 4 bases, with 12 bases of the junction left unmatched. This CDR3 contains 15 residues. CDR3 sequence reads: CASTSLLTGSTEAFF. In DNA form, the CDR3 reads TGTGCCAGCACTTCCTTGTTGACAGGGAGCACTGAAGCTTTCTTT.

About this clone: Other DNA sequences in this sample translate to the same CDR3. This chain links TRBV10-3 with TRBJ2-2; no clear D gene. Germline-derived CDR1 and CDR2 are ENHRY and SYGVKD. V was clipped by 5 bases and J by 4 bases, with 5 bases between them. This CDR3 comprises 12 residues. CDR3 residues: CAISYFTGELFF. The DNA of the CDR3 is TGTGCCATCAGTTACTTCACCGGGGAGCTGTTTTTT.

The chain has TRBV10-3 and TRBJ2-1, with 11 bases identical to TRBD2. This CDR3 region has 15 residues. Unmatched junction bases numbered 7, after V lost 2 bases and J lost 10 bases. The germline V gene encodes CDR1 ENHRY and CDR2 SYGVKD. Here the CDR3 DNA reads TGTGCCATCAGTGAGGGCGGACTAGCGGGCGGGGAGCAGTTCTTC. As protein: CAISEGGLAGGEQFF.

Turning to this clone: The sample carries other DNA sequences with the same CDR3. The chain combines TRBV5-1 with TRBJ2-1; the match to TRBD2 covers 7 bases. Germline V gene sequence: CDR1 SGHRS, CDR2 YFSETQ. Trimming took 0 bases from V and 3 from J; bases not matched to a gene: 3. CDR3 size: 15 residues. The CDR3 loop is CASSLGGGNYNEQFF. CDR3 DNA: TGCGCCAGCAGCTTGGGGGGGGGTAACTACAATGAGCAGTTCTTC.

This clone was found once. The chain is built from TRBV7-2 and TRBJ2-2, with 7 bases lining up with TRBD1. The V gene's germline CDR1 is SGHTA and CDR2 FQGNSA. The CDR3 runs 15 residues. The V segment lost 4 bases and the J segment 3 bases; nucleotides outside the gene matches: 5. CDR3 coding DNA: TGTGCCAGCAGCTCTAGACAGGGCTACACCGGGGAGCTGTTTTTT. Encoded protein: CASSSRQGYTGELFF.

CDR3 coding DNA: TGTGCCAGCAGCTTACATCCCGGGACAGGGAATGAAAAACTGTTTTTT. It is translated as CASSLHPGTGNEKLFF. V is TRBV11-2 and J is TRBJ1-4, with 9 bases fitting TRBD1. The CDR3 consists of 16 residues. The germline V gene has CDR1 SGHAT and CDR2 FQNNGV. After removal of 2 bases from V and 5 bases from J, the junction contained 6 bases not matched to a gene.

CDR3 loop: CASTELRGTNTGELFF. In DNA form, the CDR3 reads TGTGCCAGCACCGAGTTGCGGGGGACGAACACCGGGGAGCTGTTTTTT. This sequence joins TRBV6-6 and TRBJ2-2; 7 bases match TRBD2. Germline CDR1 reads MNHNY; CDR2 reads SVGAGI (reference sequence). V shed 7 bases and J 0 bases; nucleotides not matched to a gene: 8. The CDR3 contains 16 residues.

This clone was counted a few times. The gene calls are TRBV2 and TRBJ1-1; TRBD1 agrees at 7 bases. The trim removed 6 bases at V and 11 bases at J, leaving 9 bases unmatched. The CDR3 consists of 12 residues. The germline gives CDR1 SNHLY, CDR2 FYNNEI. CDR3 in amino acids: CASSLDRAGAFF. The CDR3 DNA follows: TGTGCCAGCAGCCTCGACAGGGCCGGGGCTTTCTTT.

The chain links TRBV29-1 to TRBJ2-1, with 8 bases fitting TRBD2. This CDR3 spans 13 amino acids. CDR1 and CDR2 from the germline V gene are SQVTM and ANQGSEA. The junction had 8 bases not matched to a gene; V was cut back by 6 bases and J by 7 bases. CDR3 protein: CSVGGASGNEQFF. The CDR3 DNA reads as TGCAGCGTCGGGGGGGCCTCGGGGAATGAGCAGTTCTTC.

The chain combines TRBV29-1 with TRBJ1-2; 9 bases line up with TRBD1. V lost 0 bases and J lost 8; bases outside the gene matches: 7. The V gene's germline CDR1 is SQVTM and CDR2 ANQGSEA. CDR3 length equals 14 residues. In nucleotides, the CDR3 is TGCAGCGTTGAAGAGGGCCGGACAGGGGAGGGCTACACCTTC. It is translated as CSVEEGRTGEGYTF.

The chain has TRBV6-6 and TRBJ2-3; TRBD2 matches at 8 bases. The CDR3 sequence is 15 residues long. Germline trimming cut 1 base from V and 6 bases from J; bases unmatched to any gene: 6. Germline V gives CDR1 MNHNY, CDR2 SVGAGI (reference sequence). CDR3 amino acids: CASSYFGGAGDTQYF. CDR3 DNA sequence: TGTGCCAGCAGTTACTTCGGGGGGGCCGGGGATACGCAGTATTTT.

This chain links TRBV28 with TRBJ2-2; D is ambiguous. V lost 5 bases to trimming and J lost 1 base, with 14 bases between them. Germline V gives CDR1 MDHEN, CDR2 SYDVKM. CDR3 length equals 16 residues. The CDR3 coding sequence is TGTGCCAGCAGTCCGCAACAGTACCTGAACACCGGGGAGCTGTTTTTT. Protein sequence: CASSPQQYLNTGELFF.

This clone came up once. J is TRBJ2-7 and V is TRBV2; 8 bases are shared with TRBD1. V lost 8 bases to trimming and J lost 2 bases; unmatched junction nucleotides: 8. The CDR3 is 14 residues long. Looked up from germline, CDR1 is SNHLY and CDR2 is FYNNEI. The CDR3 DNA is TGTGCCAGCCACCAGGGACAGGAACCCTACGAGCAGTACTTC. Its translation: CASHQGQEPYEQYF.

The chain links TRBV18 to TRBJ1-3, with 10 bases matching TRBD1. From germline, CDR1 is KGHSH and CDR2 LQKENI. The length of the CDR3 is 15 residues. V trimming: 3 bases; J trimming: 9 bases; junction bases outside the gene matches: 8. The CDR3 is CASSPQGTGESTIYF. CDR3 nucleotide sequence: TGTGCCAGCTCACCTCAAGGGACAGGGGAAAGCACCATATATTTT.

The chain carries TRBV7-6 and TRBJ2-5, with 9 positions matching TRBD2. Trimming took 3 bases from V and 1 from J; bases not matched to a gene: 3. The CDR3 spans 15 residues. Germline lookup yields CDR1 SGHVS and CDR2 FNYEAQ. CDR3 region: CASSFETSGQETQYF. The CDR3 coding sequence is TGTGCCAGCAGCTTTGAGACTAGCGGCCAAGAGACCCAGTACTTC.

The chain employs TRBV6-5 and TRBJ1-2; TRBD1 is a possible D gene (6 bases). Trimming cost V 0 bases and J 5 bases, with 13 bases left between them. The germline V gene has CDR1 MNHEY and CDR2 SVGAGI. CDR3 length: 15 residues. CDR3 region: CASSYSRRTEYGYTF. The CDR3 bases are TGTGCCAGCAGTTACTCCCGGAGGACAGAATATGGCTACACCTTC.

V usage is TRBV15 and J usage is TRBJ2-5; D uncertain. The J call is uncertain, as TRBJ2-7 better fits the DNA end. This CDR3 has 13 amino acids. CDR1 is LNHNV and CDR2 is YYDKDF in the germline V gene (reference sequence). DNA for the CDR3: TGTGCCACCAGCAGAGGACTCACCTACGAGCAGTACTTC. Translated: CATSRGLTYEQYF.

The V gene is TRBV6-1, the J gene TRBJ2-3; D perhaps matches TRBD1 (6 bases). The CDR3 loop spans 15 amino acids. V lost 6 bases and J 1 base, leaving 14 bases between the germline ends. Per the germline V gene, CDR1 is MNHNS and CDR2 is SASEGT. The CDR3 sequence is CASRPRAGGTDTQYF. CDR3 coding DNA: TGTGCCAGCAGACCCCGGGCAGGGGGCACAGATACGCAGTATTTT.

The J gene is TRBJ2-3, the V gene TRBV11-2; D possibly corresponds to TRBD1 (6 bases). This CDR3 spans 15 amino acids. The germline V and J ends were trimmed by 6 bases and 4 bases, with 17 bases remaining between them. Germline lookup yields CDR1 SGHAT and CDR2 FQNNGV. In DNA, the CDR3 is TGTGCCAGCAGTGAGAGGGGGACCCCCTCAGATACGCAGTATTTT. The encoded protein is CASSERGTPSDTQYF.

With respect to this clone: One end of the junction varies from germline; a read error may be responsible. This chain joins TRBV7-9 and TRBJ1-4, with D perhaps matching TRBD1 (6 bases). The CDR3 has 14 residues. Germline V gene data show CDR1 as SEHNR and CDR2 as FQNEAQ (reference sequence). The CDR3 DNA follows: TGTTCCAGCAGCTTATACAGGGACAATGAAAAACTGTTTTTT. Its protein is CSSSLYRDNEKLFF.

This clone was found once. The chain combines TRBV7-8 with TRBJ1-2; no clear D. The V gene's germline CDR1 is SGHVS and CDR2 FQNEAQ. V lost 5 bases and J lost 1, with 5 bases in between. The CDR3 has 12 residues. The CDR3 protein is CASSPVNYGYTF. DNA of the CDR3: TGTGCCAGCAGCCCGGTTAACTATGGCTACACCTTC.

This rearrangement joins TRBV5-4 to TRBJ1-3; D is ambiguous. The germline gives CDR1 SGHNT, CDR2 YYREEE (reference sequence). The CDR3 spans 15 residues. The V and J ends lost 0 bases and 1 base respectively, with 8 bases between them. The CDR3 sequence is CASSLAGLSGNTIYF. CDR3 DNA: TGTGCCAGCAGCTTGGCAGGCCTTTCTGGAAACACCATATATTTT.

This clone turned up a few times. This rearrangement joins TRBV18 to TRBJ2-7; 9 nucleotides agree with TRBD1. Germline V gene data show CDR1 as KGHSH and CDR2 as LQKENI. The CDR3 contains 13 residues. V was clipped by 3 bases and J by 5 bases; unmatched bases: 2. This chain's CDR3 is CASSPGQGDEQYF. In DNA form, the CDR3 reads TGTGCCAGCTCACCGGGACAGGGAGACGAGCAGTACTTC.

The V gene is TRBV6-5, the J gene TRBJ1-6; TRBD1 matches 8 bases. The CDR3 runs to 15 residues. Germline V CDR1 and CDR2: MNHEY, SVGAGI. The J segment lost 8 bases and the V segment lost 4 bases, leaving 7 bases of the junction unmatched. The DNA of the CDR3 is TGTGCCAGCAGTTCACGAGGACAGGGATATTCACCCCTCCACTTT. It codes for CASSSRGQGYSPLHF.

The rearrangement uses TRBV28 and TRBJ1-4; D is unresolved. Germline V gene lookup returns CDR1 MDHEN and CDR2 SYDVKM. V was trimmed by 7 bases and J by 1 base, leaving 10 bases between them. This CDR3 contains 14 residues. CDR3 sequence (DNA): TGTGCCAGCAACCACGAGGGAACTAATGAAAAACTGTTTTTT. Its translation: CASNHEGTNEKLFF.

This clone was detected once. The CDR3 here is CASSLIGGTTDTQYF. As DNA, the CDR3 is TGTGCCAGCAGTCTAATAGGGGGCACCACAGATACGCAGTATTTT. The V gene is TRBV6-4, the J gene TRBJ2-3; TRBD1 agrees at 7 bases. Per the germline V gene, CDR1 is MRHNA and CDR2 is SNTAGT. V lost 5 bases and J lost 2; bases outside the gene matches: 7. The CDR3 contains 15 residues.

The chain uses TRBV7-9 and TRBJ2-7; 9 nucleotides match TRBD1. This CDR3 has 15 residues. Germline V lookup: CDR1 SEHNR, CDR2 FQNEAQ (reference sequence). With 1 base clipped from V and 3 bases from J, the junction kept 4 bases outside the gene matches. The CDR3 coding sequence is TGTGCCAGCAGCTTAGGGGACAGGGTTGGCTACGAGCAGTACTTC. The encoded protein is CASSLGDRVGYEQYF.

The V and J genes are TRBV25-1 and TRBJ1-6; maybe TRBD1 (6 bases). Germline loops: CDR1 MGHDK, CDR2 SYGVNS. CDR3 length equals 18 residues. Trimming took off 6 bases at V and 0 bases at J, with 18 bases between the two ends. The DNA of the CDR3 is TGTGCCAGCAGCCACTCGCCGGGGGGCGGCTCCTATAATTCACCCCTCCACTTT. Protein: CASSHSPGGGSYNSPLHF.

The V gene is TRBV4-2, the J gene TRBJ1-2, with TRBD1 as a possible D gene (6 bases). This CDR3 comprises 14 residues. The ends were cut back, 5 bases at V and 6 bases at J, with 16 bases in the middle. CDR1 is LGHNA and CDR2 is YNFKEQ in the germline V gene. The CDR3 is CASSSRGQGHGYTF. CDR3 in DNA: TGTGCCAGCAGCTCGCGGGGGCAGGGGCATGGCTACACCTTC.

V usage is TRBV7-2 and J usage is TRBJ2-5, with TRBD2 matching over 7 bases. V lost 5 bases to trimming and J lost 0 bases; unmatched junction nucleotides: 9. The CDR3 loop spans 16 amino acids. CDR1 and CDR2 (germline): SGHTA, FQGNSA. CDR3 nucleotides: TGTGCCAGCAGCAAAGAGCGGGGAGTGTACCAAGAGACCCAGTACTTC. This gives the protein CASSKERGVYQETQYF.